The 8 T cell receptor beta chains in this list originate from one sample, sequenced in a study of T cell clonotyping in hematopoietic cell transplantation. Assay: immunoSEQ multiplex PCR; the TCRdb copy retains only in-frame clones and omits some. The sample has thousands of clones; around 80% are singletons. The sample here was peripheral blood mononuclear cells, taken at the time of graft-versus-host disease after allogeneic stem cell transplant. The source is a female patient in her forties or fifties who had an allogeneic stem cell transplant from an unrelated donor, so the T cells may come from the graft donor. Some clones in this sample may be carry-over from other donors' samples.

The chain combines TRBV7-3 with TRBJ2-1; TRBD2 matches 9 bases. V lost 3 bases, J lost 5 bases, and 11 bases stayed unmatched. The CDR3 spans 17 residues. Germline assignment: CDR1 SGHTA and CDR2 FQGTGA. As DNA, the CDR3 is TGTGCCAGCAGCTTGCGGGGGGGCCGTACAAACAACAATGAGCAGTTCTTC. This sequence encodes CASSLRGGRTNNNEQFF.

The rearrangement links TRBV6-5 to TRBJ1-1, with D unresolved. Trimming left V 0 bases short and J 0 bases short, with 11 bases between. The CDR3 covers 16 residues. In germline, CDR1 is MNHEY, CDR2 SVGAGI. CDR3 sequence reads: CASSYSSLQLNTEAFF. CDR3 in DNA: TGTGCCAGCAGTTACTCAAGTCTACAGCTGAACACTGAAGCTTTCTTT.

This clone was observed a single time. The V and J genes are TRBV19 and TRBJ1-6; perhaps TRBD1 as D (5 bases). V dropped 0 bases and J dropped 7 bases, with 13 bases sitting between them. CDR1 and CDR2 from the germline V gene are LNHDA and SQIVND (reference sequence). The CDR3 has 16 residues. CDR3 protein: CASSIDRGTGNSPLHF. The CDR3 DNA reads as TGTGCCAGTAGTATAGATCGGGGGACGGGGAATTCACCCCTCCACTTT.

The chain recombines TRBV12-5 with TRBJ1-3; D is perhaps TRBD1 (5 bases). In germline, CDR1 is LGHNT, CDR2 FRNRAP. This CDR3 is 15 amino acids long. V was shortened by 7 bases and J by 1 base, with 14 bases between the two germline ends. CDR3 sequence reads: CASAVDSNSGNTIYF. In DNA form, the CDR3 reads TGTGCTAGTGCCGTAGACAGCAATTCTGGAAACACCATATATTTT. Variable domain in full (rest from reference TRBV12-5 and TRBJ1-3): DARVTQTPRHKVTEMGQEVTMRCQPILGHNTVFWYRQTMMQGLELLAYFRNRAPLDDSGMPKDRFSAEMPDATLATLKIQPSEPRDSAVYFCASAVDSNSGNTIYFGEGSWLTVV.

The V call is TRBV9, the J call TRBJ1-2; 8 bases agree with TRBD1. Germline assignment: CDR1 SGDLS and CDR2 YYNGEE. The CDR3 sequence is 16 residues long. With V trimmed by 3 bases and J by 1 base, 8 bases remained unmatched. CDR3 protein: CASSDRTGRYNYGYTF. The CDR3 DNA follows: TGTGCCAGCAGCGACAGGACAGGGAGGTATAACTATGGCTACACCTTC.

The genes are TRBV19 and TRBJ2-1; no firm D call. This CDR3 has 14 residues. Germline lookup yields CDR1 LNHDA and CDR2 SQIVND (reference sequence). Trimming shortened V by 1 base and J by 6 bases, and 10 bases separated the two germline ends. The CDR3 protein is CASSIGTVSNEQFF. In DNA form, the CDR3 reads TGTGCCAGTAGTATAGGGACGGTCAGCAATGAGCAGTTCTTC.

This rearrangement joins TRBV2 to TRBJ2-7; D not resolved. The CDR3 length is 13 residues. Germline CDR1 SNHLY, CDR2 FYNNEI. Trimming left V 6 bases short and J 6 bases short, with 15 bases between. CDR3 region: CASRWVSLGEQYF. The CDR3 nucleotides read TGTGCCAGCAGATGGGTGAGCCTCGGCGAGCAGTACTTC.

V gene TRBV15 combines with J gene TRBJ1-1; D is ambiguous. V shed 0 bases and J shed 0 bases, with 11 bases lying between them. The germline V gene encodes CDR1 LNHNV and CDR2 YYDKDF (reference sequence). The CDR3 length is 16 residues. This CDR3 reads CATSREPLTMNTEAFF. The CDR3 nucleotides are TGTGCCACCAGCAGAGAGCCACTAACGATGAACACTGAAGCTTTCTTT.